The 32 T cell receptor beta chains below all came from one sample that was sequenced in a study of T cells after yellow fever vaccination. TCRdb re-analysed the 5' RACE reads in MiXCR, keeping a single row per CDR3 protein. The sample contains under 90,000 distinct CDR3 sequences, approximately 7% of which appear only once. This specimen was CD8+ T cells sorted from PBMCs, taken more than 35 days after the first yellow fever vaccination. The receptor set was obtained from a man between 18 and 29 years old who received the YFV17D yellow fever vaccine.

This clonotype was counted only a few times. The chain recombines TRBV6-2 or TRBV6-3 with TRBJ2-5, with 12 bases that match TRBD2. From germline, CDR1 is MNHEY and CDR2 SVGEGT. The V segment lost 7 bases and the J segment 2 bases; nucleotides outside the gene matches: 8. This CDR3 has 16 residues. CDR3 sequence reads: CASTPRTSGVQETQYF. CDR3 in DNA: TGTGCCAGCACCCCAAGGACTAGCGGGGTACAAGAGACCCAGTACTTC.

This chain uses TRBV7-9 with TRBJ1-3, with 7 nucleotides matching TRBD1. After removal of 3 bases from V and 1 base from J, the junction contained 9 bases not matched to a gene. This CDR3 has 17 residues. The germline gives CDR1 SEHNR, CDR2 FQNEAQ (reference sequence). CDR3 in DNA: TGTGCCAGCAGCTTCGACAGGGCGGCGTGGTCTGGAAACACCATATATTTT. Its protein is CASSFDRAAWSGNTIYF.

This clonotype showed up many times. This chain connects TRBV4-2 to TRBJ2-3, with unresolved D. Trimming took off 8 bases at V and 6 bases at J, with 12 bases between the two ends. Germline CDR1 LGHNA, CDR2 YNFKEQ. The CDR3 runs to 12 residues. The CDR3 spells CASGGASDTQYF. The CDR3, as DNA: TGTGCCAGCGGCGGCGCGTCCGATACGCAGTATTTT.

This clonotype occurred a few times. This rearrangement joins TRBV6-4 to TRBJ2-1, with D perhaps assigned TRBD1 or TRBD2 (6 bases each). CDR1 is MRHNA and CDR2 is SNTAGT in the germline V gene. The CDR3 spans 16 residues. The V end lost 2 bases, the J end lost 6 bases, and 17 bases lay between the germline ends. The CDR3 DNA sequence: TGTGCCAGCAGTGACACCGCCGGGGGCCGGGGCAATGAGCAGTTCTTC. This translates into CASSDTAGGRGNEQFF.

This clonotype was seen a few times. The chain employs TRBV6-1 and TRBJ2-1; possible D gene TRBD2, 5 bases. The germline V gene has CDR1 MNHNS and CDR2 SASEGT. V dropped 6 bases and J dropped 3 bases, with 9 bases sitting between them. CDR3 size: 13 residues. The CDR3 is CASRTGFYNEQFF. The CDR3 DNA reads as TGTGCCAGCAGAACGGGGTTCTACAATGAGCAGTTCTTC.

The chain couples TRBV4-1 to TRBJ2-5, with 9 nucleotides matching TRBD1. Germline V CDR1 and CDR2: MGHRA, YSYEKL. Trimming took 3 bases from V and 5 from J; bases not matched to a gene: 10. The length of the CDR3 is 16 residues. CDR3 in amino acids: CASSQTGTGTWETQYF. The CDR3 nucleotides are TGCGCCAGCAGCCAGACCGGGACAGGGACTTGGGAGACCCAGTACTTC.

This clonotype came up many times. This rearrangement joins TRBV7-9 to TRBJ2-1; D is uncertain. The germline V gene encodes CDR1 SEHNR and CDR2 FQNEAQ (reference sequence). The CDR3 spans 12 residues. V lost 5 bases and J lost 10, with 12 bases in between. CDR3 protein: CASSDEAPEQFF. CDR3 sequence (DNA): TGTGCCAGCAGCGATGAGGCCCCCGAGCAGTTCTTC.

This clonotype was seen ten or more times. The V call is TRBV12-5, the J call TRBJ2-3, with a weak D call TRBD2 (6 bases). Trimming stripped 0 bases from V and 0 bases from J, with 16 bases between. This CDR3 is built from 18 residues. Germline lookup yields CDR1 LGHNT and CDR2 FRNRAP. The CDR3 loop is CASGLVRVGGASTDTQYF. The CDR3 coding sequence is TGTGCTAGTGGTTTGGTACGAGTCGGAGGGGCGAGCACAGATACGCAGTATTTT.

The J gene is TRBJ1-6, the V gene TRBV4-1; unclear D gene. The germline CDR1 and CDR2 sequences are MGHRA and YSYEKL. This CDR3 is 16 amino acids long. With 5 bases removed from V and 4 bases from J, the gap between germline ends came to 15 bases. For the CDR3, the DNA is TGCGCCAGCAGCTTCACAAGAACGGGATATAATTCACCCCTCCACTTT. This gives the protein CASSFTRTGYNSPLHF.

Ten or more counts support this clonotype. CDR3 sequence reads: CASSHPSGDSYNEQFF. CDR3 DNA: TGTGCCAGCAGCCACCCCAGCGGGGATTCCTACAATGAGCAGTTCTTC. J is TRBJ2-1 and V is TRBV9; 7 bases are shared with TRBD2. V trimming: 4 bases; J trimming: 1 base; junction bases outside the gene matches: 8. The CDR3 is 16 residues long. Germline V gene data show CDR1 as SGDLS and CDR2 as YYNGEE.

This clonotype was detected ten times or more. This chain links TRBV20-1 with TRBJ1-1; D remains unclear. CDR1 DFQATT and CDR2 SNEGSKA come from the germline V gene (reference sequence). V was clipped by 6 bases and J by 4 bases, with 9 bases between them. The CDR3 is 11 amino acids. CDR3 sequence reads: CSARVGTEAFF. The CDR3, as DNA: TGCAGTGCCCGAGTGGGCACTGAAGCTTTCTTT.

The J gene is TRBJ2-7, the V gene TRBV5-1, with 9 nucleotides matching TRBD1. Germline CDR1 and CDR2: SGHRS and YFSETQ. Trimming took 1 base from V and 4 from J; bases not matched to a gene: 6. CDR3 length equals 15 residues. DNA for the CDR3: TGCGCCAGCAGCTTGACCGGGACAGGGAATTACGAGCAGTACGTC. Protein sequence: CASSLTGTGNYEQYV.

This clonotype occurred many times. The CDR3 loop reads CASSSAVEQFF. CDR3 coding DNA: TGTGCCAGCAGTTCCGCGGTTGAGCAGTTCTTC. The gene calls are TRBV28 and TRBJ2-1; D is undetermined. Deletions cut 4 bases from V and 9 bases from J, with 7 bases between. This CDR3 is 11 amino acids long. The germline V gene encodes CDR1 MDHEN and CDR2 SYDVKM.

The sample holds many counts of this clonotype. V usage is TRBV6-4 and J usage is TRBJ2-3; 12 nucleotides match TRBD2. Germline lookup yields CDR1 MRHNA and CDR2 SNTAGT. CDR3 length: 15 amino acids. Losses at the gene ends were 4 bases for V and 1 base for J; bases not matched to a gene: 0. CDR3: CASSGTSGGTDTQYF. CDR3 nucleotide sequence: TGTGCCAGCAGTGGGACTAGCGGGGGCACAGATACGCAGTATTTT.

This clonotype was counted between two and nine times. The CDR3: CASSLSGQSSSYNEQFF. CDR3 DNA: TGCGCCAGCAGCCTAAGCGGGCAGAGTAGCTCCTACAATGAGCAGTTCTTC. The V gene is TRBV4-1, the J gene TRBJ2-1, with D possibly being TRBD2 (6 bases). Germline V gene data show CDR1 as MGHRA and CDR2 as YSYEKL. Trimming took 4 bases from V and 0 from J, leaving 16 bases between them. CDR3 size: 17 residues.

This clonotype has just a few counts. Written as DNA, the CDR3 is TGTGCCAGCAGTGAAGCGCTTGTAGCGGGGGTCCAAGAGACCCAGTACTTC. It yields the protein CASSEALVAGVQETQYF. The rearrangement links TRBV6-1 to TRBJ2-5; 9 bases align to TRBD2. CDR1 is MNHNS, CDR2 SASEGT, per germline. The junction had 6 bases not matched to a gene; V was cut back by 0 bases and J by 1 base. This CDR3 spans 17 amino acids.

This clonotype occurred a few times. V is TRBV20-1 and J is TRBJ2-3; D is perhaps TRBD2 (6 bases). The germline V gene has CDR1 DFQATT and CDR2 SNEGSKA (reference sequence). V dropped 6 bases and J dropped 2 bases, with 18 bases sitting between them. This CDR3 has 15 amino acids. DNA of the CDR3: TGCAGTGCGGCCGGGGAGGCAGGGTACACAGATACGCAGTATTTT. Amino acid sequence: CSAAGEAGYTDTQYF.

This clonotype came up many times. This chain connects TRBV7-9 to TRBJ2-1, with 8 bases aligning to TRBD2. With 5 bases clipped from V and 0 bases from J, the junction kept 3 bases outside the gene matches. CDR3 length: 15 residues. Germline CDR1 SEHNR, CDR2 FQNEAQ (reference sequence). CDR3 DNA sequence: TGTGCCAGCAGCAGCGGGGGAGCCTCCTACAATGAGCAGTTCTTC. It codes for CASSSGGASYNEQFF.

This clonotype turned up a few times. The J gene is TRBJ2-1, the V gene TRBV6-5; 12 bases map to TRBD2. Trimming at V came to 5 bases and at J to 7 bases, leaving 9 bases not matched to a gene. Germline CDR1 MNHEY, CDR2 SVGAGI. The CDR3 is 16 amino acids. The CDR3 coding sequence is TGTGCCAGCAGTCCCTCTAGCGGGGGGGCCCTGAATGAGCAGTTCTTC. The encoded protein is CASSPSSGGALNEQFF.

J is TRBJ1-1 and V is TRBV19; 9 bases align to TRBD1. Germline assignment: CDR1 LNHDA and CDR2 SQIVND (reference sequence). V shed 3 bases, J shed 6 bases, and the junction held 8 bases outside the gene matches. CDR3 length: 15 amino acids. The CDR3 reads CASSIRTGALAEAFF. In DNA, the CDR3 is TGTGCCAGTAGTATCCGGACAGGGGCCCTTGCTGAAGCTTTCTTT.

This chain uses TRBV4-2 with TRBJ2-1; D remains ambiguous. Germline V gene sequence: CDR1 LGHNA, CDR2 YNFKEQ. This CDR3 contains 13 residues. V lost 0 bases, J lost 5 bases, and 5 bases lay in between. CDR3 amino acids: CASSQDHDNEQFF. CDR3 nucleotides: TGTGCCAGCAGCCAAGATCATGACAATGAGCAGTTCTTC.

This clonotype was counted at least ten times. The rearrangement joins TRBV5-1 to TRBJ2-7; D gene ambiguous. The CDR3 is 14 amino acids. The germline V gene has CDR1 SGHRS and CDR2 YFSETQ. Between the trimmed V and J ends, which lost 4 bases and 1 base, there was a span of 12 bases. The CDR3 loop is CASSPVSGSYEQYF. The CDR3 DNA reads as TGCGCCAGCAGCCCTGTGTCCGGATCCTACGAGCAGTACTTC. Looking up the rest from reference TRBV5-1 and TRBJ2-7 gives the full variable domain: KAGVTQTPRYLIKTRGQQVTLSCSPISGHRSVSWYQQTPGQGLQFLFEYFSETQRNKGNFPGRFSGRQFSNSRSEMNVSTLELGDSALYLCASSPVSGSYEQYFGPGTRLTVT.

This clonotype came up a few times. This chain uses TRBV4-1 with TRBJ2-2; D may be TRBD1 (5 bases). Per germline, CDR1 MGHRA and CDR2 YSYEKL. The CDR3 consists of 14 residues. V dropped 7 bases and J dropped 4 bases, with 13 bases sitting between them. The CDR3 bases are TGCGCCAGCACCCCATCAAGGGGCACCGGGGAGCTGTTTTTT. Its translation: CASTPSRGTGELFF.

This clonotype was recorded a few times. This chain links TRBV2 with TRBJ2-6; the match to TRBD1 covers 11 bases. The V and J ends lost 7 bases and 6 bases, in that order; junction bases with no gene match: 11. CDR1 and CDR2 (germline): SNHLY, FYNNEI. This CDR3 contains 17 residues. CDR3 loop: CASIGRDRGVAANVLTF. The CDR3 bases are TGTGCCAGCATTGGCAGGGACAGGGGGGTCGCGGCCAACGTCCTGACTTTC.

This clonotype was seen repeatedly, ten times or more. The chain has TRBV19 and TRBJ2-1, with D perhaps TRBD2 (7 bases). The germline V gene has CDR1 LNHDA and CDR2 SQIVND (reference sequence). V was clipped by 4 bases and J by 2 bases, with 15 bases between them. The CDR3 consists of 16 residues. In DNA, the CDR3 is TGTGCCAGTAGTAGGGGGGGGGCAGGGGCCTACAATGAGCAGTTCTTC. Its translation is CASSRGGAGAYNEQFF.

This clonotype has only a few counts. This chain joins TRBV5-1 and TRBJ1-1, with no clear D. The CDR3 sequence is 16 residues long. Germline V gene lookup returns CDR1 SGHRS and CDR2 YFSETQ. V was cut by 0 bases and J by 0 bases, with 12 bases left in between. The CDR3 spells CASSLESLGMNTEAFF. DNA for the CDR3: TGCGCCAGCAGCTTGGAATCGCTGGGGATGAACACTGAAGCTTTCTTT.

In its sample, this clonotype was seen many times. The chain employs TRBV4-3 and TRBJ2-1, with TRBD2 as a possible D gene (5 bases). Germline CDR1 is LGHNA and CDR2 is YSLEER. The CDR3 spans 16 residues. The ends were cut back, 7 bases at V and 0 bases at J, with 16 bases in the middle. CDR3 protein: CASTPTAGSSYNEQFF. CDR3 sequence (DNA): TGCGCCAGCACCCCCACGGCGGGTAGCTCCTACAATGAGCAGTTCTTC.

The V gene is TRBV19, the J gene TRBJ2-7; D unresolved. The CDR3 is made up of 14 amino acids. CDR1 is LNHDA, CDR2 SQIVND, per germline (reference sequence). Between the trimmed V and J ends, which lost 2 bases and 0 bases, there was a span of 8 bases. The CDR3 sequence is CASSITRSSYEQYF. DNA for the CDR3: TGTGCCAGTAGTATAACCAGGAGCTCCTACGAGCAGTACTTC.

This clonotype was seen at least ten times. The chain recombines TRBV7-3 with TRBJ2-1, with D tentatively TRBD1 (6 bases). This CDR3 has 13 residues. The V and J ends lost 5 bases and 7 bases respectively, with 12 bases between them. Per the germline V gene, CDR1 is SGHTA and CDR2 is FQGTGA. The CDR3 reads CASSTYRANEQFF. The DNA for the CDR3 is TGTGCCAGCAGCACATACAGGGCGAATGAGCAGTTCTTC.

Only one count was recorded for this clonotype. A much larger clone lies a single base off, so this may be a read error. This chain connects TRBV7-9 to TRBJ2-3, with D unclear. The germline V and J ends were trimmed by 5 bases and 1 base, with 10 bases remaining between them. The CDR3 spans 14 residues. Germline V gives CDR1 SEHNR, CDR2 FQNEAQ (reference sequence). This CDR3 is CASSAEDRTDTQYF. The CDR3, as DNA: TGTGCCAGCAGCGCGGAAGACCGCACAGATACGCAGTATTTT.

At least ten counts were recorded for this clonotype. The CDR3 DNA reads TGTGCCAGCAGCCTGGCGGGGGCCTACGAGCAGTACGTC. This translates into CASSLAGAYEQYV. This chain connects TRBV12-3 or TRBV12-4 to TRBJ2-7; 7 bases agree with TRBD2. The CDR3 loop spans 13 amino acids. V lost 6 bases to trimming and J lost 2 bases; unmatched junction nucleotides: 4.

This clonotype was picked up many times. This chain connects TRBV4-2 to TRBJ2-2; the D call may be TRBD1 or TRBD2 (6 bases each). This CDR3 spans 15 amino acids. The V gene's germline CDR1 is LGHNA and CDR2 YNFKEQ. V lost 0 bases and J 4 bases, leaving 9 bases between the germline ends. DNA for the CDR3: TGTGCCAGCAGCCAAGATGAGGGGGGCACCGGGGAGCTGTTTTTT. Its protein product is CASSQDEGGTGELFF.